A single sample is the source of the 5 T cell receptor beta chains below, sequenced in a study of T cell changes during pregnancy in multiple sclerosis. Sequenced by immunoSEQ multiplex PCR; TCRdb stores in-frame clones only, minus some. Of about 100,000 clones listed, around 92% are singletons. Sample: peripheral blood, taken after pregnancy. The origin of the receptors is a female donor with multiple sclerosis, enrolled in a pregnancy study.

The V and J genes are TRBV5-1 and TRBJ1-4, with 11 bases identical to TRBD1. Losses at the gene ends were 0 bases for V and 8 bases for J; bases not matched to a gene: 3. CDR1 and CDR2 (germline): SGHRS, YFSETQ. This CDR3 comprises 15 residues. CDR3: CASSLVGTGGEKLFF. Written as DNA, the CDR3 is TGCGCCAGCAGCTTGGTGGGGACAGGGGGAGAAAAACTGTTTTTT.

V and J are TRBV13 and TRBJ2-7; 11 bases map to TRBD1. Trimming took 2 bases from V and 7 from J; bases not matched to a gene: 7. The CDR3 runs to 15 residues. CDR1 is PRHDT and CDR2 is FYEKMQ in the germline V gene (reference sequence). CDR3 residues: CASSLNRDRGFEQYF. The CDR3 DNA reads as TGTGCCAGCAGCTTAAACCGGGACAGGGGGTTTGAGCAGTACTTC.

The chain recombines TRBV19 with TRBJ1-1; D may be TRBD1 (5 bases). This CDR3 region has 14 residues. Deletions cut 3 bases from V and 6 bases from J, with 14 bases between. Germline values: CDR1 LNHDA, CDR2 SQIVND (reference sequence). The CDR3 nucleotides are TGTGCCAGTAGTATCGGGGGGTTAGGGTCTGAAGCTTTCTTT. It encodes CASSIGGLGSEAFF. The full variable domain, rest sourced from reference TRBV19 and TRBJ1-1, is DGGITQSPKYLFRKEGQNVTLSCEQNLNHDAMYWYRQDPGQGLRLIYYSQIVNDFQKGDIAEGYSVSREKKESFPLTVTSAQKNPTAFYLCASSIGGLGSEAFFGQGTRLTVV.

The chain carries TRBV5-6 and TRBJ1-3; the match to TRBD1 covers 8 bases. The CDR3 has 16 residues. Germline V gene sequence: CDR1 SGHDT, CDR2 YYEEEE. With 0 bases clipped from V and 0 bases from J, the junction kept 2 bases outside the gene matches. Here the CDR3 DNA reads TGTGCCAGCAGCTTGGCGGGACAGGCCTCTGGAAACACCATATATTTT. Translating gives CASSLAGQASGNTIYF. The variable domain in full, with the rest retrieved from reference TRBV5-6 and TRBJ1-3, is DAGVTQSPTHLIKTRGQQVTLRCSPKSGHDTVSWYQQALGQGPQFIFQYYEEEERQRGNFPDRFSGHQFPNYSSELNVNALLLGDSALYLCASSLAGQASGNTIYFGEGSWLTVV.

The chain has TRBV25-1 and TRBJ2-5; maybe TRBD2 (5 bases). Trimming shortened V by 3 bases and J by 4 bases, and 12 bases separated the two germline ends. There are 14 residues in the CDR3. The germline V gene encodes CDR1 MGHDK and CDR2 SYGVNS. CDR3 bases: TGTGCCAGCAGTGAGGGGAGTATTGGAGAGACCCAGTACTTC. This encodes CASSEGSIGETQYF.